Here is one TCR beta chain with its context. This clone came up once. Its antigen is still unknown. Base qualities were left out, and no much larger clone turns up one base away. The method behind the library was the immunoSEQ multiplex PCR assay. TCRdb carries this immuneACCESS record with in-frame sequences only. Its versions omit some clonotypes, under half of them owing to an unresolved V gene in the studies checked, with the rest unexplained. This sample comprises about 58,000 clones, roughly 93% of them detected only once. Around 4% of the sample belongs to the ten largest clones. The sample originates from a study of T cell changes during pregnancy in multiple sclerosis (dated by TCRdb to 2018 to 2020). About the investigation overall: Changes in the T cell repertoire over the course of pregnancy were examined in this study in women with multiple sclerosis.

Specimen: CD8+ T cells from peripheral blood mononuclear cells, collected in the second trimester of pregnancy. The receptor was isolated from a female donor with multiple sclerosis, enrolled in a pregnancy study.

CDR3 protein: CASSPPDRAIYGYTF. The bases read TGTGCCAGTAGTCCCCCGGACAGGGCCATCTATGGCTACACCTTC. The chain is encoded by TRBV19 joined to TRBJ1-2, with 8 bases aligning to TRBD1. The CDR3, from cysteine to phenylalanine, totals 15 residues. The entry retains the CDR3 DNA only, 45 bases that are in frame from base 1. CDR1 LNHDA and CDR2 SQIVND are derived from the germline V gene (reference sequence). From V the trimming removes 5 bases and from J it removes 4 bases, while the gene matches leave 9 bases of the junction unaccounted for.